This T cell receptor (beta chain) was observed in a study of shared clonotypes between healthy human individuals. Study-level results: The study sampled only blood, and tissue repertoires likely differ. Clonotype sharing among donors was expected to depend on sequencing depth.

The method was immunoSEQ multiplex PCR; TCRdb's version includes in-frame clones alone and lacks a portion of them. The sample contains 650,000 to 750,000 clones, around 72% of which appear only once. Concerning this clone itself: Its target is not known.

CDR1 LNHDA and CDR2 SQIVND come from the germline V gene (reference sequence). The length of the CDR3 is 15 residues. V was shortened by 3 bases and J by 4 bases, with 14 bases between the two germline ends. All donors were healthy HIV-negative adults lacking recent acute infections or vaccinations. The source material was memory CD4+ T cells sorted from blood. This sample's subset: CD45RA-negative fraction. The chain carries TRBV19 and TRBJ2-3, with D possibly being TRBD2 (5 bases). This TCR was sampled from a young woman in good health. The CDR3 nucleotides are TGTGCCAGTAGTATTTGGTCCGCGGGCGCAGATACGCAGTATTTT. This encodes CASSIWSAGADTQYF.